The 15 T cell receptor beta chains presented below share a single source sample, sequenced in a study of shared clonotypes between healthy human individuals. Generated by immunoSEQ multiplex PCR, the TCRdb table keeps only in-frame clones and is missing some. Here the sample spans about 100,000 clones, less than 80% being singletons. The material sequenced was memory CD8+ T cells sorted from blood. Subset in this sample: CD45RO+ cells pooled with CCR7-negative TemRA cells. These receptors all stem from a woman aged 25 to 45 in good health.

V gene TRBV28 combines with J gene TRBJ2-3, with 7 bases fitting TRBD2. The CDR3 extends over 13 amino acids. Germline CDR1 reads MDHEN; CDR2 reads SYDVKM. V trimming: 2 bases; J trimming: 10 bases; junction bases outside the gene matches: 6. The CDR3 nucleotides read TGTGCCAGCAGTTTAATTGGGGGGAGGGCGCAGTATTTT. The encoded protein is CASSLIGGRAQYF.

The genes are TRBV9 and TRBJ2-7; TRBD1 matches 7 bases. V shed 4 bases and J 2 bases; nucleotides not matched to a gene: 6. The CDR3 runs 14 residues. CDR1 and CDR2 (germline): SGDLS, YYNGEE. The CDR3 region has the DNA TGTGCCAGCAGCCGGGACAGACAGGCCTACGAGCAGTACTTC. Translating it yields CASSRDRQAYEQYF.

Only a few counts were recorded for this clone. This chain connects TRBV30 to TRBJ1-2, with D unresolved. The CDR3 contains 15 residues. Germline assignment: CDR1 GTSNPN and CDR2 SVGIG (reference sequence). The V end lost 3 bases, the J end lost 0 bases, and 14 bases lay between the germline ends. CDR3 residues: CAWSLWLEANYGYTF. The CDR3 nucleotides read TGTGCCTGGAGCTTATGGTTGGAGGCTAACTATGGCTACACCTTC.

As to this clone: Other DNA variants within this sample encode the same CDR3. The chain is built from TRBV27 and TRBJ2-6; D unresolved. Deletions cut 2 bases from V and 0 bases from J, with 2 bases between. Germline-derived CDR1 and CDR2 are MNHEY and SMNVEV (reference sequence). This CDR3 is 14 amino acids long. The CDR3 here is CASSLTSGANVLTF. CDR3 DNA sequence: TGTGCCAGCAGTTTAACCTCTGGGGCCAACGTCCTGACTTTC.

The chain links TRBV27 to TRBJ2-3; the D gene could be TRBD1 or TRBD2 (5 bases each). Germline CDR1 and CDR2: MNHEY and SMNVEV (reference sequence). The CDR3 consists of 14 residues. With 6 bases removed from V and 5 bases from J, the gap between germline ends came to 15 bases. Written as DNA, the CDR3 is TGTGCCAGCAGCCTGGGGACGCTAATAGATACGCAGTATTTT. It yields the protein CASSLGTLIDTQYF.

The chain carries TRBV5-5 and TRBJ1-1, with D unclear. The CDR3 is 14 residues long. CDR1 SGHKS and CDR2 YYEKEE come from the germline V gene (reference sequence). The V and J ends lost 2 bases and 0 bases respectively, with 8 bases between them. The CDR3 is CASSFRDMNTEAFF. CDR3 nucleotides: TGTGCCAGCAGCTTTAGGGATATGAACACTGAAGCTTTCTTT.

CDR3 DNA sequence: TGCGCCAGCAGCTTGGGCGCAGAAGACAATGAGCAGTTCTTC. Amino acid sequence: CASSLGAEDNEQFF. J is TRBJ2-1 and V is TRBV5-1; D uncertain. The CDR3 spans 14 residues. Trimming pared 0 bases from V and 5 bases from J, leaving 9 bases between. CDR1 SGHRS and CDR2 YFSETQ come from the germline V gene.

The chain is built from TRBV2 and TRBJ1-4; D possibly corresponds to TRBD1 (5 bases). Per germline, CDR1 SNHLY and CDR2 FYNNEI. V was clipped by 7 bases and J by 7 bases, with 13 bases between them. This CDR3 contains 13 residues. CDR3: CASTKGPSEKLFF. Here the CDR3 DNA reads TGTGCCAGCACTAAGGGGCCGAGTGAAAAACTGTTTTTT. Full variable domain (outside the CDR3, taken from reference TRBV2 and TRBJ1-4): EPEVTQTPSHQVTQMGQEVILRCVPISNHLYFYWYRQILGQKVEFLVSFYNNEISEKSEIFDDQFSVERPDGSNFTLKIRSTKLEDSAMYFCASTKGPSEKLFFGSGTQLSVL.

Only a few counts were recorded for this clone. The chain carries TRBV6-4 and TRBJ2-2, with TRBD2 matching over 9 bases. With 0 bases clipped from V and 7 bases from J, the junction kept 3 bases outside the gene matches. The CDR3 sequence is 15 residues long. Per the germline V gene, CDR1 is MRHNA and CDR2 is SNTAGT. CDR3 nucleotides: TGTGCCAGCAGTGACTCTGCGGGAGGGCACGGGGAGCTGTTTTTT. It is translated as CASSDSAGGHGELFF.

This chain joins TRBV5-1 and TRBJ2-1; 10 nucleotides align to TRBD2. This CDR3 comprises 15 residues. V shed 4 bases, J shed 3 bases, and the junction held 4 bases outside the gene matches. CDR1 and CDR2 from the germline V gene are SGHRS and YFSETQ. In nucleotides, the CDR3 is TGCGCCAGCAGCGAAGCTAGCGGGGGCTACAATGAGCAGTTCTTC. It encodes CASSEASGGYNEQFF.

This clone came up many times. The CDR3: CAISESNPSGANVLTF. The CDR3 DNA is TGTGCCATCAGTGAGTCGAATCCTTCTGGGGCCAACGTCCTGACTTTC. V usage is TRBV10-3 and J usage is TRBJ2-6; the D is unclear. V was clipped by 0 bases and J by 1 base, with 7 bases between them. The CDR3 loop spans 16 amino acids. CDR1 is ENHRY, CDR2 SYGVKD, per germline.

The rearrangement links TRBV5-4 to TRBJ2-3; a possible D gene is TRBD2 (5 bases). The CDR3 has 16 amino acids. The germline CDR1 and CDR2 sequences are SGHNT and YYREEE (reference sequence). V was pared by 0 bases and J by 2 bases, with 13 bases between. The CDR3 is CASSLVAGDFTDTQYF. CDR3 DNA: TGTGCCAGCAGCTTGGTGGCGGGCGACTTCACAGATACGCAGTATTTT.

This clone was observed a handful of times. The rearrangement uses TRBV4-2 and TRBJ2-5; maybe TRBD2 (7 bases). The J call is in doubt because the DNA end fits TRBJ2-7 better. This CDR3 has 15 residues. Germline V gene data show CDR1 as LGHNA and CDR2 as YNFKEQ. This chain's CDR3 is CASSQESGTSHEQYF. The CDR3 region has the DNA TGTGCCAGCAGCCAAGAAAGCGGGACATCCCACGAGCAGTACTTC.

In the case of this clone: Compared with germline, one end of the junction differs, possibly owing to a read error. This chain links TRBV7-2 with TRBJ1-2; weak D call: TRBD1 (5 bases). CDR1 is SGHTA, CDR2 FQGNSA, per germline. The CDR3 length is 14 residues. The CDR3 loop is CASSLSVPSPSGVF. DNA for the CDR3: TGTGCCAGCAGCTTATCCGTTCCTTCCCCTTCGGGGGTCTTC.

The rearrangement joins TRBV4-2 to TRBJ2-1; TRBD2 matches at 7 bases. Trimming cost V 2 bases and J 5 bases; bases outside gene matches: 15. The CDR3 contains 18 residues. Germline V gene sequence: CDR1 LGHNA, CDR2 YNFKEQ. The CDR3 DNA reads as TGTGCCAGCAGCCAATCATGGCCTGTCGGGAGGACCGACAATGAGCAGTTCTTC. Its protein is CASSQSWPVGRTDNEQFF.